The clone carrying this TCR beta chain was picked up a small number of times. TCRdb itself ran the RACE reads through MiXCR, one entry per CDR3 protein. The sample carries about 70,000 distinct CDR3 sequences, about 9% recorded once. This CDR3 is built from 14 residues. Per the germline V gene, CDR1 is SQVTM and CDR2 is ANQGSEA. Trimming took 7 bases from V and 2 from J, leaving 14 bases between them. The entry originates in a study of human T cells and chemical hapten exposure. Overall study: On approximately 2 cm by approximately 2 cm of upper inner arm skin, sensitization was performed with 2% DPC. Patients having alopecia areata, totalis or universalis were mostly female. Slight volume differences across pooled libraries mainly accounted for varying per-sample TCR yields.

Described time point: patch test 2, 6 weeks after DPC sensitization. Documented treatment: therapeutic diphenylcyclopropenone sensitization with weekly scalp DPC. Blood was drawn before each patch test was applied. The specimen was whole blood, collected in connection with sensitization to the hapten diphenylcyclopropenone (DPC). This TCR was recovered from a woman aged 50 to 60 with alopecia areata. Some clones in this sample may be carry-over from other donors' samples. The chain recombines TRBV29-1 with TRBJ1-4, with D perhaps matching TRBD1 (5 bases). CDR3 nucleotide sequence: TGCAGCGGCTCTAGTGGGGCTACTAATGAAAAACTGTTTTTT. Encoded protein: CSGSSGATNEKLFF.